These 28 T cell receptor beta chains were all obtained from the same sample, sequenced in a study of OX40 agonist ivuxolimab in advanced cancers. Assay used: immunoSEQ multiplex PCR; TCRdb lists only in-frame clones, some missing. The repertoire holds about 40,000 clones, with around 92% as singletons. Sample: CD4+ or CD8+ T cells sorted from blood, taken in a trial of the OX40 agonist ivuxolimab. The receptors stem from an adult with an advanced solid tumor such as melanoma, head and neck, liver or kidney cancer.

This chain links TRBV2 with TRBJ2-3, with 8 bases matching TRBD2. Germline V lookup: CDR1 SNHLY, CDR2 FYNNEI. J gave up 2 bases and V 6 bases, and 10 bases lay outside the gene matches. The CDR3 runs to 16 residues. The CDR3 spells CASRPPGTRATDTQYF. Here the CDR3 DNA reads TGTGCCAGCAGGCCCCCCGGGACTAGAGCCACAGATACGCAGTATTTT.

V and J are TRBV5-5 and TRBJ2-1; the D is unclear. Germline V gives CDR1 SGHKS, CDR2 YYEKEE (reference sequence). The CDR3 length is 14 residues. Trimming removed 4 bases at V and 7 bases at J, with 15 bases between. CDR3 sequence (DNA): TGTGCCAGCAGCCCGATCCCCGTTGATAATGAGCAGTTCTTC. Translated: CASSPIPVDNEQFF.

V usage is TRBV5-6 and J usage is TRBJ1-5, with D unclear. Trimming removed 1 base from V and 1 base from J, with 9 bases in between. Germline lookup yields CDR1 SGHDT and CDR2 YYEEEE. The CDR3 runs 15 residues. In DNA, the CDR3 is TGTGCCAGCAGCTTGAGCACAGCGAGCAATCAGCCCCAGCATTTT. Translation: CASSLSTASNQPQHF.

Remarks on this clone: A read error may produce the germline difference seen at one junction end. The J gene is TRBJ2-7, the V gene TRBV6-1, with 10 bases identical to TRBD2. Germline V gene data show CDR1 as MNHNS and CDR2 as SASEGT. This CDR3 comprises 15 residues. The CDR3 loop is CASREAGGPGGEQYF. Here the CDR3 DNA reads TGTGCCAGCAGAGAAGCGGGAGGGCCAGGTGGCGAGCAGTACTTC.

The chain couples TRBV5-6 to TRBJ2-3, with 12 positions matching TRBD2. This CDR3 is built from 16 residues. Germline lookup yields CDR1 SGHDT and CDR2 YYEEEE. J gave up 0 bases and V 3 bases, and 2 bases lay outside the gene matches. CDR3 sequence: CASSWGTSGSTDTQYF. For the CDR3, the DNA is TGTGCCAGCAGCTGGGGGACTAGCGGGAGCACAGATACGCAGTATTTT.

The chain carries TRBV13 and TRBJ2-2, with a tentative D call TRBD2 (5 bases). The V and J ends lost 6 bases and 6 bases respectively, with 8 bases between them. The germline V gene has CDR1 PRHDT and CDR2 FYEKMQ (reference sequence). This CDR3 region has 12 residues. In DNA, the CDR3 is TGTGCCAGCAGGTCACTAGCCGGGGAGCTGTTTTTT. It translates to CASRSLAGELFF. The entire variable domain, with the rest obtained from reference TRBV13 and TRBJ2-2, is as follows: AAGVIQSPRHLIKEKRETATLKCYPIPRHDTVYWYQQGPGQDPQFLISFYEKMQSDKGSIPDRFSAQQFSDYHSELNMSSLELGDSALYFCASRSLAGELFFGEGSRLTVL.

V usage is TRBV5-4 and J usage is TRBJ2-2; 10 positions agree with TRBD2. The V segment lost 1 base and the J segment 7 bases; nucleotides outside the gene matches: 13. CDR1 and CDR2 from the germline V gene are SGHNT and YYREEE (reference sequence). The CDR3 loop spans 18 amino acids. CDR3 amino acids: CASSLRSGRADVNGELFF. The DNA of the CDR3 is TGTGCCAGCAGCTTGCGGAGCGGGAGGGCCGACGTCAACGGGGAGCTGTTTTTT.

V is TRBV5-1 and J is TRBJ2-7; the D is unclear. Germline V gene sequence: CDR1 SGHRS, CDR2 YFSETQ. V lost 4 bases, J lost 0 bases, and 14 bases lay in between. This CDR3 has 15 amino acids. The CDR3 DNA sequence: TGCGCCAGCAGCCCTTCCATGCTTAGCTCCTACGAGCAGTACTTC. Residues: CASSPSMLSSYEQYF.

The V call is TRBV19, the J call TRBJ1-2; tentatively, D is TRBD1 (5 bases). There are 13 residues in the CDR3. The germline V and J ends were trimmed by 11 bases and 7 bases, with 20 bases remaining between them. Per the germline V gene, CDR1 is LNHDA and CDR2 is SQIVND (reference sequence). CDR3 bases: TGTGCCTCCATCGGGGGGGACCTTCTTGGCTACACCTTC. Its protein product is CASIGGDLLGYTF.

DNA of the CDR3: TGTGCCAGCAGCGTAGCGGCGGATAGCAATCAGCCCCAGCATTTT. This codes for CASSVAADSNQPQHF. The genes are TRBV9 and TRBJ1-5; no clear D. The V gene lost 0 bases and the J gene lost 0 bases, with 7 bases spanning the gap. The CDR3 spans 15 residues. Per the germline V gene, CDR1 is SGDLS and CDR2 is YYNGEE.

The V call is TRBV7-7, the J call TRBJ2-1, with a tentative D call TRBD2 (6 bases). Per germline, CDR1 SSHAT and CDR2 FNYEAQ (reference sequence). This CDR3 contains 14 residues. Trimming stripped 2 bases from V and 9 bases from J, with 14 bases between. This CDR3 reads CASSLSGPGSEQFF. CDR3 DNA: TGTGCCAGCAGCTTAAGCGGGCCGGGTAGTGAGCAGTTCTTC.

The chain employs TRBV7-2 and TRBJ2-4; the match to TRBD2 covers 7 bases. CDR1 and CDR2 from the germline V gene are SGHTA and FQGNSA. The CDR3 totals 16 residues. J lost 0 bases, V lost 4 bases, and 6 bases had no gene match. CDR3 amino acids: CASSYGGRLAKNIQYF. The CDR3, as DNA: TGTGCCAGCAGCTACGGGGGGAGGCTAGCCAAAAACATTCAGTACTTC.

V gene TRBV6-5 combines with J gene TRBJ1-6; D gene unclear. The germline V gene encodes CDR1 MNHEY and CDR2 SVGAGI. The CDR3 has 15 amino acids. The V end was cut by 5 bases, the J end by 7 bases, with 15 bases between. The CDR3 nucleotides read TGTGCCAGCAGTCCCGACTGGGGAGGGAATTCACCCCTCCACTTT. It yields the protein CASSPDWGGNSPLHF.

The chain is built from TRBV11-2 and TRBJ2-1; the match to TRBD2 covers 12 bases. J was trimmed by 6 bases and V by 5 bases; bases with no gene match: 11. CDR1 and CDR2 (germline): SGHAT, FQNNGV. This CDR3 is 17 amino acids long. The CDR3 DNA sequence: TGTGCCAGCAGCGGGACTAGCGGGCCGAGTCGAATCAATGAGCAGTTCTTC. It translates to CASSGTSGPSRINEQFF.

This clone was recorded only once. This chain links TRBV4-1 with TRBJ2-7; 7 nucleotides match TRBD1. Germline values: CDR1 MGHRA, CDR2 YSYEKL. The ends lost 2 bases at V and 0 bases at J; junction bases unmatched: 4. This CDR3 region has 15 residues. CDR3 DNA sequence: TGCGCCAGCAGCCAATGGACAGGAGACTCCTACGAGCAGTACTTC. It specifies CASSQWTGDSYEQYF.

The DNA of the CDR3 is TGCGCCAGCAGCTGGGGAGAAACTGAAGCTTTCTTT. Translated: CASSWGETEAFF. This chain links TRBV4-3 with TRBJ1-1; D call uncertain. Germline CDR1 LGHNA, CDR2 YSLEER. V gave up 5 bases and J gave up 5 bases, with 9 bases separating them. The length of the CDR3 is 12 residues.

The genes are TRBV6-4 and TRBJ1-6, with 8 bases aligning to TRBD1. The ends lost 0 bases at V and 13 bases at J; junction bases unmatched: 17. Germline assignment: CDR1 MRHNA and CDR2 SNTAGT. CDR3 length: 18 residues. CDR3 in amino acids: CASSDSKANRGEGCPLHF. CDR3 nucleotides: TGTGCCAGCAGTGACTCGAAGGCCAACAGGGGGGAGGGGTGTCCCCTCCACTTT.

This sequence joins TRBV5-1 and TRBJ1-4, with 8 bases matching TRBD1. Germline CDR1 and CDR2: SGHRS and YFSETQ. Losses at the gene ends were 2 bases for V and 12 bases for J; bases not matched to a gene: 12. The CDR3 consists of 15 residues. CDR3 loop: CASSFVTGGSGELFF. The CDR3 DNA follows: TGCGCCAGCAGCTTCGTCACAGGGGGTTCGGGAGAACTGTTTTTT. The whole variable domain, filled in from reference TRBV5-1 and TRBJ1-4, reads KAGVTQTPRYLIKTRGQQVTLSCSPISGHRSVSWYQQTPGQGLQFLFEYFSETQRNKGNFPGRFSGRQFSNSRSEMNVSTLELGDSALYLCASSFVTGGSGELFFGSGTQLSVL.

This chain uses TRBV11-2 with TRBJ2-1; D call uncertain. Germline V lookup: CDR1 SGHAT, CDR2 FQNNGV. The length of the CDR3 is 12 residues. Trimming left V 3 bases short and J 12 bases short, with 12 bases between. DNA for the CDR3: TGTGCCAGCAGCTTTAGCCGAGAAGGGCAGTTCTTC. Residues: CASSFSREGQFF.

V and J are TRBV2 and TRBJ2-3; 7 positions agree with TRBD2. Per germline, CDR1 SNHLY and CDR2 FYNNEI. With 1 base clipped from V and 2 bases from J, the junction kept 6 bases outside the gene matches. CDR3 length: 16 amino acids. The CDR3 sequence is CASSEGSGGATDTQYF. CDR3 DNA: TGTGCCAGCAGTGAAGGGTCGGGAGGAGCCACAGATACGCAGTATTTT. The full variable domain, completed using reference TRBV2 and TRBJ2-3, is EPEVTQTPSHQVTQMGQEVILRCVPISNHLYFYWYRQILGQKVEFLVSFYNNEISEKSEIFDDQFSVERPDGSNFTLKIRSTKLEDSAMYFCASSEGSGGATDTQYFGPGTRLTVL.

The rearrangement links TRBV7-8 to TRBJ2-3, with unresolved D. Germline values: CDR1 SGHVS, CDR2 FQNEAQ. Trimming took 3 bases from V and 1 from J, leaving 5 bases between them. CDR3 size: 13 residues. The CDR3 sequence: CASSLARTDTQYF. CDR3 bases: TGTGCCAGCAGCTTGGCCCGCACAGATACGCAGTATTTT.

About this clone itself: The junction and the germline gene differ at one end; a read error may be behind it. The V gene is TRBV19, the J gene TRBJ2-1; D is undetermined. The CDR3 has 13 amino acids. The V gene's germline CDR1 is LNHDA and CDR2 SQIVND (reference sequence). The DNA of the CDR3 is TGTGCCAGTAGTATAGGGGCGTACAGTGAGCAGTTCTTC. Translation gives CASSIGAYSEQFF.

The CDR3 sequence is CASSQSWTGGIYGYTF. The CDR3 nucleotides read TGCGCCAGCAGCCAGTCTTGGACAGGGGGAATCTATGGCTACACCTTC. This sequence joins TRBV4-3 and TRBJ1-2; 10 nucleotides align to TRBD1. With 3 bases clipped from V and 4 bases from J, the junction kept 8 bases outside the gene matches. The CDR3 is 16 amino acids. Germline assignment: CDR1 LGHNA and CDR2 YSLEER.

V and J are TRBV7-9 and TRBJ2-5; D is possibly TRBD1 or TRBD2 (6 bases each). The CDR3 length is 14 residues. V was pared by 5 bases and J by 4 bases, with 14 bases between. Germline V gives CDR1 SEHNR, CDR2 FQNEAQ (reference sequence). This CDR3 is CASSIAGGGETQYF. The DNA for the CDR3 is TGTGCCAGCAGCATTGCCGGGGGCGGAGAGACCCAGTACTTC.

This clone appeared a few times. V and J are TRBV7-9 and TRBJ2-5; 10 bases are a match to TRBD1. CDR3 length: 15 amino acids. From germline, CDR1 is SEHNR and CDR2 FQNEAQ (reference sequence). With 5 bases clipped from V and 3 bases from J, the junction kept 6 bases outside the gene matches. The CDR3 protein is CASSMGQGREETQYF. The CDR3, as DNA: TGTGCCAGCAGCATGGGACAGGGGAGAGAAGAGACCCAGTACTTC. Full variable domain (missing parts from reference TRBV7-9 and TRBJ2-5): DTGVSQNPRHKITKRGQNVTFRCDPISEHNRLYWYRQTLGQGPEFLTYFQNEAQLEKSRLLSDRFSAERPKGSFSTLEIQRTEQGDSAMYLCASSMGQGREETQYFGPGTRLLVL.

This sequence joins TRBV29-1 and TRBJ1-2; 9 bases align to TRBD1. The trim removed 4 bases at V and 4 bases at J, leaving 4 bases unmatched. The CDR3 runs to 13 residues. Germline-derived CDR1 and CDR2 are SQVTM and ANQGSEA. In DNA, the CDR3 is TGCAGCGTTGTTCCGGGACAGGGCTATGGCTACACCTTC. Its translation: CSVVPGQGYGYTF.

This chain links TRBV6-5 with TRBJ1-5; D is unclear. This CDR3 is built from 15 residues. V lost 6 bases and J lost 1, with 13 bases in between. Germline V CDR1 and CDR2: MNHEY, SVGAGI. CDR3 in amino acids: CASRVGRVSNQPQHF. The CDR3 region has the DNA TGTGCCAGCAGGGTGGGAAGGGTAAGCAATCAGCCCCAGCATTTT.

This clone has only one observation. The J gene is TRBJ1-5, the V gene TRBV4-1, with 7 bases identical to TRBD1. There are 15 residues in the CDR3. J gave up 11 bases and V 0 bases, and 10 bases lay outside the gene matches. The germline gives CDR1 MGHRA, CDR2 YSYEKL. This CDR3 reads CASSQDRQGGGSQHF. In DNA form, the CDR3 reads TGCGCCAGCAGCCAAGATAGGCAGGGGGGCGGCTCCCAGCATTTT.